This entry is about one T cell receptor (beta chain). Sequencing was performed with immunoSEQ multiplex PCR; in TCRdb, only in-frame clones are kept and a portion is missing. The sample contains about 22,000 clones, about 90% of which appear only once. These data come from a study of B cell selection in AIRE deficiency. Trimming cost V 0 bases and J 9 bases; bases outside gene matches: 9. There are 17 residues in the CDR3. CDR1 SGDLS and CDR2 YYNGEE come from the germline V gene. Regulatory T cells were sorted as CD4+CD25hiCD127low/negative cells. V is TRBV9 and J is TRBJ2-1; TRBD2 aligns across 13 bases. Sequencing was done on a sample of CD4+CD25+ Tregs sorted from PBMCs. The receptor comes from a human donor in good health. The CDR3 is CASSVAGLAGAGGEQFF. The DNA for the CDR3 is TGTGCCAGCAGCGTAGCTGGACTAGCGGGGGCAGGTGGTGAGCAGTTCTTC.